This entry features one T cell receptor (beta chain) sequence. The antigen is not known. The sample belongs to a study of cytomegalovirus exposure and HLA in healthy donors. Notes on the study in general: A missense DCLRE1C variant was associated with V- and J-gene trimming of TCR beta chains in a later analysis, and an independent cohort replicated the association. The availability of immune exposure information extended only to CMV serostatus. The study found most TCR sequences rare, yet found some public TCRs in many donors.

Germline-derived CDR1 and CDR2 are MGHRA and YSYEKL. CDR3 length: 15 residues. PCR used 60 Vbeta primers and 13 Jbeta primers. The table came from immunoSEQ multiplex PCR; TCRdb's copy has only in-frame clones and leaves some out. The sample lists fewer than 250,000 clones, about 85% seen once, with 10% in the top ten. The chain has TRBV4-1 and TRBJ2-5, with 12 bases matching TRBD2. With the DNA end fitting TRBJ2-7 better, the J assignment may be wrong. This clonotype was sampled from a woman between 45 and 65 years old in good health and CMV-seropositive. Sequenced input: PBMCs. CDR3 residues: CASSYLAGGTYEQYF. CDR3 DNA sequence: TGCGCCAGCAGCTACCTAGCGGGGGGGACCTACGAGCAGTACTTC.